This entry features one T cell receptor (beta chain) sequence. The sample comes from a study of T cell changes during pregnancy in multiple sclerosis. Germline-derived CDR1 and CDR2 are SGHDT and YYEEEE. The CDR3 runs to 17 residues. The V and J ends lost 1 base and 5 bases, in that order; junction bases with no gene match: 13. This table comes from immunoSEQ multiplex PCR, and its TCRdb copy is limited to in-frame clones, with some not included. The profile shows about 98,000 clones, 92% of them singletons. The sequence was collected from a female donor in good health, enrolled as a control in a pregnancy study. Sequencing used peripheral blood, obtained after pregnancy. The chain uses TRBV5-6 and TRBJ2-3, with 7 nucleotides matching TRBD2. CDR3 in amino acids: CASSLRRREVAKDTQYF. DNA for the CDR3: TGTGCCAGCAGCTTGCGTAGACGGGAGGTTGCCAAAGATACGCAGTATTTT.